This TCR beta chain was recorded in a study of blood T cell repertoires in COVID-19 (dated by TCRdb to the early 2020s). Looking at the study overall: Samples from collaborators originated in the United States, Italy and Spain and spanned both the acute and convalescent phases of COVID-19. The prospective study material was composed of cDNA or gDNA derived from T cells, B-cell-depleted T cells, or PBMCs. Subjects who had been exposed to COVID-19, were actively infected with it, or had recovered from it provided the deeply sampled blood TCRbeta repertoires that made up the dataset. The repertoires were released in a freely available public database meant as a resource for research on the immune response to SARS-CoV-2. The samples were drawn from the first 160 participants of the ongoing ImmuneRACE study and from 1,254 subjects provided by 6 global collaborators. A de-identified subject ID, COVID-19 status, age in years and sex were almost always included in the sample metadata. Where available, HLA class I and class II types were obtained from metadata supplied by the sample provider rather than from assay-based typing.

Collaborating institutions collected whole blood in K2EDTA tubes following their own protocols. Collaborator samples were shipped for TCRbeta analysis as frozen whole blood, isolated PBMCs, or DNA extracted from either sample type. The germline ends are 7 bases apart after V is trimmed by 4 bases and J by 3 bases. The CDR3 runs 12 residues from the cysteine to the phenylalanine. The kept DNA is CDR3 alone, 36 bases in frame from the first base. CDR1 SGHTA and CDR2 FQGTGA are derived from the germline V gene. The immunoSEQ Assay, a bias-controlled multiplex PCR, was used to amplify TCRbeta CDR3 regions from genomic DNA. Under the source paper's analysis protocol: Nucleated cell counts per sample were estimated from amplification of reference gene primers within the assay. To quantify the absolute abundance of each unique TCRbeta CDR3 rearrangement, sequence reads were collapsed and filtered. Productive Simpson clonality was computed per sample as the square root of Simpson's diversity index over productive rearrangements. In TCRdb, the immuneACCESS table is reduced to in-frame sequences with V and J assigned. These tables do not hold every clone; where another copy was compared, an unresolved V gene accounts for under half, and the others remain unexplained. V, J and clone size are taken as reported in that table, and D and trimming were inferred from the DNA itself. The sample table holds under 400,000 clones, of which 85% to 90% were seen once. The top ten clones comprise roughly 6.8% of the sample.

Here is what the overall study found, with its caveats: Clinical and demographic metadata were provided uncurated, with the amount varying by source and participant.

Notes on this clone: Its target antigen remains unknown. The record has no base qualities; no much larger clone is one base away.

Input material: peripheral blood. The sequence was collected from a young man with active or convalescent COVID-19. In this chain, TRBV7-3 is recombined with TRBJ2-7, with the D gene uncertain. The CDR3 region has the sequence CASSSQRYEQYF. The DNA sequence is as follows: TGTGCCAGCAGCTCGCAGCGCTACGAGCAGTACTTC.